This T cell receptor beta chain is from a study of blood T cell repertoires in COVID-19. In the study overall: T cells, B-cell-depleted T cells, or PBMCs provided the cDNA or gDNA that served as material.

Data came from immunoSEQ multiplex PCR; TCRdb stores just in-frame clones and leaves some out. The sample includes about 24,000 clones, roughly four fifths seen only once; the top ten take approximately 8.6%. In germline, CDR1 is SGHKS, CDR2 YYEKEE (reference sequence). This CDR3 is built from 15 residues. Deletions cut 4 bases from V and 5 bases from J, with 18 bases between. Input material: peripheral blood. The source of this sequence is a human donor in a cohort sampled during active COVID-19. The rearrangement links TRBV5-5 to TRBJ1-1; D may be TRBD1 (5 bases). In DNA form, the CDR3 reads TGTGCCAGCAGCCGCTCGGGCGGGGGAGGGACTGAAGCTTTCTTT. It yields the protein CASSRSGGGGTEAFF.